This is a list of T cell receptor beta chains from one sample in a study of cytomegalovirus exposure and HLA in healthy donors. The protocol was immunoSEQ multiplex PCR, while the TCRdb copy is restricted to in-frame clones and leaves out a portion. Among about 90,000 clones listed, 79% were seen once. Sequenced sample: PBMCs. Source of these receptors: a man aged 25-40 years in good health and CMV-seronegative. CDR3s include the opening cysteine and the closing phenylalanine or tryptophan. Each record gives: clone size, D gene, V gene, J gene, CDR3 DNA, CDR3 protein. The D gene is left open where the match is weak. Clone size is shown for a subset of rows, as once, few, many or a class of expanded clone.

.,.,TRBV7-2,TRBJ2-5,TGTGCCAGCAGCTTAGGGGTGGCGGGCCCGGAGACCCAGTACTTC,CASSLGVAGPETQYF
.,.,TRBV7-9,TRBJ2-2,TGTGCCAGCAGCTTCCTAAACACCGGGGAGCTGTTTTTT,CASSFLNTGELFF
.,.,TRBV6-1,TRBJ1-5,TGTGCCAGCAGTGAAGTTGGATCGGGAATTGGCCAGCCCCAGCATTTT,CASSEVGSGIGQPQHF
.,.,TRBV5-4,TRBJ1-2,TGTGCCAGCAGCCCCCTCGGTGAGGGAGGGCGCACCTTC,CASSPLGEGGRTF
.,.,TRBV2,TRBJ2-7,TGTGCCAGCACAGGACACCAGGGCATCAACTCCTACGAGCAGTACTTC,CASTGHQGINSYEQYF
.,.,TRBV19,TRBJ2-2,TGTGCCAGTAGTTCTTGGACAGGAGGGGCCGGGGAGCTGTTTTTT,CASSSWTGGAGELFF
.,.,TRBV2,TRBJ1-4,TGTGCCAGCACGGGGAGGGGAAGAGAAAAACTGTTTTTT,CASTGRGREKLFF
.,.,TRBV7-6,TRBJ1-1,TGTGCCAGCAGCTTTTTATGGAACACTGAAGCTTTCTTT,CASSFLWNTEAFF
once,TRBD2,TRBV9,TRBJ2-3,TGTGCCAGCAGCTCCTGGGGCGGGGGGTCCACAGATACGCAGTATTTT,CASSSWGGGSTDTQYF
.,.,TRBV5-4,TRBJ1-1,TGTGCCAGCAGCTTGGCCAGATCGACGGGGGGTACTGAAGCTTTCTTT,CASSLARSTGGTEAFF
once,TRBD1,TRBV7-9,TRBJ2-7,TGTTCCAGCAGCCCCGGACAGGGGGCTAGTGAGCAGTACTTC,CSSSPGQGASEQYF
.,TRBD1,TRBV29-1,TRBJ2-1,TGCAGCGCTGCCTGGACAGGGGGAACGCCCCCCAATGAGCAGTTCTTC,CSAAWTGGTPPNEQFF
few,.,TRBV5-1,TRBJ1-4,TGCGCCAGCAGCTCGACAGGTGCAACTAATGAAAAACTGTTTTTT,CASSSTGATNEKLFF
.,TRBD1,TRBV19,TRBJ1-1,TGTGCCAGTAGTAGCCGACAGGGGGCAACGAGCACTGAAGCTTTCTTT,CASSSRQGATSTEAFF
.,.,TRBV27,TRBJ2-7,TGTGCCAGCAGCCACCCTGGCGGGACCTATAAGCGGGAGCAGTACTTC,CASSHPGGTYKREQYF
once,.,TRBV5-1,TRBJ1-6,TGCGCCAGCAGCTTGGCCAGGGTAGTAGCCCTCCACTTT,CASSLARVVALHF
few,TRBD1,TRBV9,TRBJ1-4,TGTGCCAGCAGCGCTTTAACAGGGGCAACTAATGAAAAACTGTTTTTT,CASSALTGATNEKLFF
.,.,TRBV28,TRBJ1-6,TGTGCCAGCAGTTCCAGGGTAGATTCACCCCTCCACTTT,CASSSRVDSPLHF
.,TRBD1,TRBV11-2,TRBJ2-7,TGTGCCAGCAGCTTAGATGGACAGGGGAGCTACGAGCAGTACTTC,CASSLDGQGSYEQYF
.,.,TRBV6-1,TRBJ1-3,TGTGCCAGCAGCTCCGCCGGGGGCTCTGGAAACACCATATATTTT,CASSSAGGSGNTIYF
few,.,TRBV28,TRBJ1-1,TGTGCCAGCACCCTTCCTACCTACACTGAAGCTTTCTTT,CASTLPTYTEAFF
.,TRBD2,TRBV7-2,TRBJ2-3,TGTGCCAGCAGCTTGACCCTAGCGGGCACGCAGTATTTT,CASSLTLAGTQYF
.,TRBD1,TRBV18,TRBJ1-5,TGTGCCAGCTCACCTCAAAGGACAGGTACTAATCAGCCCCAGCATTTT,CASSPQRTGTNQPQHF
.,.,TRBV18,TRBJ2-7,TGTGCCAGCTCACAAAGTAACGGGATTCCCACCTACGAGCAGTACTTC,CASSQSNGIPTYEQYF
few,TRBD2,TRBV6-4,TRBJ2-3,TGTGCCAGCAGCGGGGGGGCAACAGATACGCAGTATTTT,CASSGGATDTQYF
.,TRBD2,TRBV5-4,TRBJ2-7,TGTGCCAGCAGCTTGGCATCTAGCGGGGGGTATACTTTCTACGAGCAGTACTTC,CASSLASSGGYTFYEQYF
once,.,TRBV28,TRBJ1-5,TGTGCCAGCAGGGATCCGAGGAATCAGCCCCAGCATTTT,CASRDPRNQPQHF
.,.,TRBV6-1,TRBJ1-2,TGTGCCAGCAGTGAAGCTTCCCGGGGACTCTATGGCTACACCTTC,CASSEASRGLYGYTF
.,.,TRBV15,TRBJ2-1,TGTGCCACCAGCAGGTCAGAAAGATACAATGAGCAGTTCTTC,CATSRSERYNEQFF
.,.,TRBV6-6,TRBJ1-1,TGTGCCAGCAGTCCTTCTGGGGTGGGAGCTGAAGCCTTCTTT,CASSPSGVGAEAFF
.,.,TRBV10-1,TRBJ1-2,TGCGCCAGCAGTGAGTCGAACAGAAACTATGGCTACACCTTC,CASSESNRNYGYTF
.,.,TRBV6-5,TRBJ1-2,TGTGCCACCAAAGGCCGGGACACCTACTATGGCTACACCTTC,CATKGRDTYYGYTF
.,.,TRBV5-4,TRBJ2-7,TGTGCCAGCAGCTTGGACAGCCACGAGCAGTACTTC,CASSLDSHEQYF
.,.,TRBV5-1,TRBJ1-2,TGCGCCAGCAGCCCCCAGGGATTGGATGGCTACACCTTC,CASSPQGLDGYTF
.,.,TRBV18,TRBJ1-5,TGTGCCAGCTCACCGGCAACAGAGAATCAGCCCCAGCATTTT,CASSPATENQPQHF
.,TRBD1,TRBV4-2,TRBJ1-4,TGTGCCAGCAGCCAAGATCGTACAGGGGCTGGGGATGAAAAACTGTTTTTT,CASSQDRTGAGDEKLFF
few,.,TRBV14,TRBJ1-1,TGTGCCAGCAGCCTAGGGGCCTACACTGAAGCTTTCTTT,CASSLGAYTEAFF
.,.,TRBV6-4,TRBJ1-5,TGTGCCAGCAGTGACGATCCAGATCAGCCCCAGCATTTT,CASSDDPDQPQHF
.,TRBD2,TRBV11-2,TRBJ2-3,TGTGCCAGCAGCTTGAAACCACTAGCGGGGGGCCTCATCACGCAGTATTTT,CASSLKPLAGGLITQYF
.,TRBD2,TRBV27,TRBJ2-7,TGTGCCAGCAGCTCTTGGAAACTAGCGGGGGATTACGAGCAGTACTTC,CASSSWKLAGDYEQYF
.,.,TRBV6-1,TRBJ2-7,TGTGCCAGCAGTGTTTCTAGTGCCGCCTACGAGCAGTACTTC,CASSVSSAAYEQYF
.,.,TRBV30,TRBJ2-2,TGTGCCTGGGGCACCGCGGCAGGGGTCACCGGGGAGCTGTTTTTT,CAWGTAAGVTGELFF
.,.,TRBV30,TRBJ2-2,TGTGCCTGGACCCCGCGGGACGGTGATCCGAGGTACACCGGGGAGCTGTTTTTT,CAWTPRDGDPRYTGELFF
once,.,TRBV5-4,TRBJ1-4,TGTGCCAGCAGCCCGCAAACAGGGCTGAGTGAAAAACTGTTTTTT,CASSPQTGLSEKLFF
.,.,TRBV6-1,TRBJ1-5,TGTGCCAGCACTTTACAGCCTGACAATCAGCCCCAGCATTTT,CASTLQPDNQPQHF
.,.,TRBV5-1,TRBJ2-7,TGCGCCAGCAGCTTGGAAGGGGGGGTCCCCGTCTACGAGCAGTACTTC,CASSLEGGVPVYEQYF
.,.,TRBV7-3,TRBJ2-1,TGTGCCAGCAGCATTGGAGGTGGGAATGAGCAGTTCTTC,CASSIGGGNEQFF
.,.,TRBV2,TRBJ2-7,TGTGCCAGCATGCAGTGGACGGGAAGCTCCTACGAGCAGTACTTC,CASMQWTGSSYEQYF
.,.,TRBV10-3,TRBJ2-2,TGTGCCATCGGGTCCTCACAGTCTTCCGGGGAGCTGTTTTTT,CAIGSSQSSGELFF
.,.,TRBV28,TRBJ2-7,TGTGCCAGCAGTTCGGTACGGTGGGAGCAGTACTTC,CASSSVRWEQYF
few,TRBD1,TRBV14,TRBJ2-2,TGTGCCAGCAGTCCCTCAGGGGGCCTAGTGGGGGAGCTGTTTTTT,CASSPSGGLVGELFF
.,TRBD2,TRBV5-6,TRBJ2-5,TGTGCCAGCAGCTACCCGGGGGGACCCCAAGAGACCCAGTACTTC,CASSYPGGPQETQYF
.,TRBD1,TRBV6-1,TRBJ1-1,TGTGCCAGCAGGGCTACCGGGACAGCGAACACTGAAGCTTTCTTT,CASRATGTANTEAFF
.,TRBD1,TRBV5-1,TRBJ1-6,TGCGCCAGCAGCTTGAGTGGCTGGACAGGGGATTCACCCCTCCACTTT,CASSLSGWTGDSPLHF